The next 9 T cell receptor beta chains were all read from a single sample in a study of cytomegalovirus exposure and HLA in healthy donors. PCR used 60 Vbeta primers and 13 Jbeta primers. The table came from immunoSEQ multiplex PCR; TCRdb's copy has only in-frame clones and leaves some out. The repertoire holds about 140,000 clones, with around 80% as singletons. The specimen sequenced was PBMCs. The source of these receptors is a man younger than 45 in good health and CMV-seropositive.

This chain uses TRBV27 with TRBJ2-1, with D unresolved. Germline CDR1 reads MNHEY; CDR2 reads SMNVEV (reference sequence). V was trimmed by 3 bases and J by 4 bases, leaving 7 bases between them. The CDR3 has 13 amino acids. CDR3 amino acids: CASSLAVYNEQFF. CDR3 DNA sequence: TGTGCCAGCAGTTTGGCGGTATACAATGAGCAGTTCTTC.

This sequence joins TRBV10-1 and TRBJ2-7; a weak D match, TRBD2 (5 bases). This CDR3 contains 15 residues. Trimming shortened V by 2 bases and J by 0 bases, and 11 bases separated the two germline ends. Germline assignment: CDR1 WNHNN and CDR2 SYGVQD (reference sequence). CDR3 loop: CASSEPSPSSYEQYF. In nucleotides, the CDR3 is TGCGCCAGCAGTGAGCCTAGCCCGAGCTCCTACGAGCAGTACTTC.

This rearrangement joins TRBV5-6 to TRBJ2-5; 8 nucleotides line up with TRBD1. The J call is uncertain, as TRBJ2-7 better fits the DNA end. Germline V lookup: CDR1 SGHDT, CDR2 YYEEEE. This CDR3 contains 13 residues. CDR3 DNA: TGTGCCAGCAGGACAGGGGAGGCCTACGAGCAGTACTTC. Its translation: CASRTGEAYEQYF.

This clone was counted once. This chain joins TRBV7-9 and TRBJ2-7; the match to TRBD2 covers 9 bases. Trimming took 0 bases from V and 3 from J; bases not matched to a gene: 9. The length of the CDR3 is 17 residues. CDR1 and CDR2 (germline): SEHNR, FQNEAQ (reference sequence). CDR3 protein: CASSLARGAGGVYEQYF. The CDR3, as DNA: TGTGCCAGCAGCTTAGCGCGCGGGGCGGGAGGGGTCTACGAGCAGTACTTC.

This rearrangement joins TRBV19 to TRBJ1-5, with TRBD1 identical over 7 bases. The CDR3 runs 17 residues. From germline, CDR1 is LNHDA and CDR2 SQIVND (reference sequence). After removal of 4 bases from V and 3 bases from J, the junction contained 12 bases not matched to a gene. Here the CDR3 DNA reads TGTGCCAGTAGTACCCCGAGACGACAGGGTAACAATCAGCCCCAGCATTTT. Translating gives CASSTPRRQGNNQPQHF.

This chain connects TRBV5-1 to TRBJ1-1; tentative D call: TRBD1 (5 bases). V was trimmed by 1 base and J by 3 bases, leaving 10 bases between them. The CDR3 covers 14 residues. Germline lookup yields CDR1 SGHRS and CDR2 YFSETQ. The CDR3 DNA follows: TGCGCCAGCAGCTTGCAGGGAATCGACACTGAAGCTTTCTTT. It translates to CASSLQGIDTEAFF.

The count of this clone is one. V gene TRBV2 combines with J gene TRBJ1-2; 9 bases match TRBD1. V lost 10 bases to trimming and J lost 8 bases; unmatched junction nucleotides: 11. CDR3 length equals 13 residues. Germline lookup yields CDR1 SNHLY and CDR2 FYNNEI. The CDR3 DNA reads as TGTGCCACCATGAACAGGGGGCTATCCGGCTACACCTTC. Encoded protein: CATMNRGLSGYTF.

This clone was recorded a few times. J is TRBJ1-4 and V is TRBV5-1, with a possible D match to TRBD1 (6 bases). V was trimmed by 0 bases and J by 2 bases, leaving 11 bases between them. Germline values: CDR1 SGHRS, CDR2 YFSETQ. The CDR3 is 16 amino acids. CDR3 residues: CASSLDRVSTNEKLFF. The CDR3 nucleotides read TGCGCCAGCAGCTTGGACAGGGTCTCCACTAATGAAAAACTGTTTTTT. Full variable domain (missing parts from reference TRBV5-1 and TRBJ1-4): KAGVTQTPRYLIKTRGQQVTLSCSPISGHRSVSWYQQTPGQGLQFLFEYFSETQRNKGNFPGRFSGRQFSNSRSEMNVSTLELGDSALYLCASSLDRVSTNEKLFFGSGTQLSVL.

The chain joins TRBV28 to TRBJ1-2, with TRBD1 matching 7 bases. Germline CDR1 is MDHEN and CDR2 is SYDVKM. The CDR3 contains 12 residues. The V segment lost 6 bases and the J segment 7 bases; nucleotides outside the gene matches: 5. The chain's CDR3 is CASSKTGFGYTF. CDR3 nucleotides: TGTGCCAGCAGCAAGACAGGGTTTGGCTACACCTTC.